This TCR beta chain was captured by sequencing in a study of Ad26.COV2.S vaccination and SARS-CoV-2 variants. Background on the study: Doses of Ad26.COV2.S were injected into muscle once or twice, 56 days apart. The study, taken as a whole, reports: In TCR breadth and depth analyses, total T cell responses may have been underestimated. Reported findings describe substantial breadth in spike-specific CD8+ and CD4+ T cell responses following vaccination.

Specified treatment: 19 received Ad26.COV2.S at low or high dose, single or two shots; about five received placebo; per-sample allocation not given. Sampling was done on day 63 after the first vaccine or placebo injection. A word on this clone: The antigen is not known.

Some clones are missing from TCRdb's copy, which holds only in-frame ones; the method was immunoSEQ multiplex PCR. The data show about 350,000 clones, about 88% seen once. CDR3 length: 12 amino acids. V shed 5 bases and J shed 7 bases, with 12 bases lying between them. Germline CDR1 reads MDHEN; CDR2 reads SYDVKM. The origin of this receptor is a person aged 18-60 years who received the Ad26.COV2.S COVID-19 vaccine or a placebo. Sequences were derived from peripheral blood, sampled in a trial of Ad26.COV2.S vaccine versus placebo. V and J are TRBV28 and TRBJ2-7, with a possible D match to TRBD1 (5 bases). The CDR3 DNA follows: TGTGCCAGCAGTCCCAGGGTCTGGGAGCAGTACTTC. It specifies CASSPRVWEQYF.